The T cell receptor (beta chain) described here comes from a study of cytomegalovirus exposure and HLA in healthy donors (dated by TCRdb to the late 2010s). For context, the study as a whole: In an earlier analysis of about 560 of the donors, 276 Gb of sequence data and approximately 100 million unique TCR beta sequences from roughly 190 million T cells were reported. Rather than using new phenotypic data, the later analysis identified candidate immune exposures from TCR beta sequences and from how often those sequences occurred across donors. About 330 gigabases of sequencing data and 70 million to 100 million unique TCR sequences made up an early release that covered under 750 HLA-typed donors. Along with the roughly 670-subject first cohort, a separate validation cohort of over a hundred different subjects was used. On average, roughly 240,000 unique TCR beta nucleotide sequences were sequenced per donor among 350 to 400 genotyped donors of the cohort, with roughly 18% of those sequences being non-productive. Both class I and class II loci were covered by HLA typing, at four-digit resolution. The study aimed to test whether signatures of past pathogen exposure could be identified by cataloging public T cell receptors. The study profiled the T cell repertoires of 666 subjects by immunosequencing and related them to cytomegalovirus serostatus. To predict cytomegalovirus infection status, the study combined high-throughput TCR immunosequencing, statistical association of individual TCRs with disease status, and machine learning. An earlier analysis of about 600 of the donors used high-throughput TCR beta sequencing to judge whether each TCR beta V gene segment behaved as functional or pseudogenic. A later analysis re-examined previously published TCR beta repertoires from more than 550 donors and added high-resolution HLA genotyping to investigate patterns of TCR occurrence. Several DR-DQ haplotypes were handled as single units for association and clustering because linkage in the cohort was strong. All discovery cohort repertoires had been generated using a single sequencing platform. A later genetic analysis took genome-wide SNP genotypes for 398 of the 666 donors and used that subset as a discovery cohort. Typing coverage varied by locus: 629-630 donors for A, B, C, DRB1 and DQB1; approximately 500 for DQA1; about 590 for DPA1; 450 to 480 for DPB1. Donor age, sex, ethnicity and CMV serostatus were compiled alongside the repertoire data. Of the roughly 430 genotyped donors, approximately 80% fell in the genetic ancestry cluster associated with self-reported Caucasian donors. Broad study findings and their caveats: The study gave a list of over 150 TCR beta chains associated with cytomegalovirus. A cluster of highly shared sequence variants was judged likely to be a technical artifact of the sequencing pipeline. Assigning TCR associations to individual alleles was difficult when HLA alleles, especially DR and DQ, strongly co-occurred. Most TCR sequences were seen in very few donors, while some public TCRs were found in many individuals. Several of the top co-occurrence clusters appeared to be linked to parvovirus B19, influenza, CMV and Epstein-Barr virus, according to a later analysis. The 87-base-pair reads could not distinguish some IMGT-functional V segments, including TRBV6-2 and TRBV6-3, so those segments were excluded. Seventeen rarely observed V segments, including chromosome 9 orphons, were excluded from the earlier analysis of approximately 500 of the donors because counts were too low. According to a later analysis, TCR association rates differed among HLA loci, with DRB1 alleles showing the most associated TCRs and HLA-C alleles showing the fewest. For the cohort, immune exposure information was limited to CMV serostatus. In vitro tests confirmed that a few of the cytomegalovirus-associated TCR beta chains recognize cytomegalovirus antigens. An earlier analysis of approximately 590 of the donors showed that most TCR beta V segments appeared in productive rearrangements either about 87% or about 30% of the time, which broadly matched IMGT annotations. A later analysis found that most CMV-associated TCR beta chains appeared HLA-restricted, with HLA associations seemingly driven largely by CMV exposure. A later genetic analysis associated a missense DCLRE1C variant with V-gene and J-gene trimming of TCR beta chains, and an independent cohort replicated the association. Only TCR beta chains were sequenced in this cohort, and the absence of alpha or paired-chain data limited detectable features. Linkage disequilibrium might explain the correlated functional status among segregating V segments, but an unknown experimental factor could not be ruled out. In a later analysis, some 18,000 TCR beta sequences were associated with specific HLA alleles at a false discovery rate of 0.05. According to a later genetic analysis, donors in an Asian-associated ancestry cluster had fewer N-insertions in productive TCRs than the approximately 700-donor mean. Compared with equally common non-associated chains, HLA-associated TCR beta chains in a later analysis were more clonally expanded and had lower generation probabilities. Because HLA typing was missing for some donors at each locus, association tests included only the typed subset. Cytomegalovirus status was reported to be diagnosed by the classifier with high specificity and sensitivity in both the original and validation cohorts. The authors suggested that the approach could potentially be extended to other disease states and immunological phenotypes. A further reported finding was that TCR beta sequences accurately predicted the HLA-A and HLA-B alleles for most subjects in the first cohort. Presence/absence analyses assumed roughly uniform sequencing depth across donors, an assumption that may not hold.

CDR1 and CDR2 were assigned from the germline V gene as MGHDK and SYGVNS. After removal of 3 bases from V and 5 bases from J, the junction retains 10 bases not matched to a gene. Including cysteine and phenylalanine, the CDR3 has 16 amino acids. Here the CDR3 DNA is all that survives: 48 bases in frame from base 1. The method behind the library was the immunoSEQ multiplex PCR assay. For the multiplex PCR, a mixture combining 60 forward primers for TCR Vbeta segments and 13 reverse primers for TCR Jbeta segments was used. Amplification of the CDR3 region of rearranged TCR beta genes was performed with a multiplex PCR assay on genomic DNA. The amplified TCR beta libraries were sequenced on the Illumina HiSeq System as 87-base-pair reads. The authors processed their data as follows. Across the roughly 600 repertoires, a later analysis counted around 80 million unique TCR beta chains, around 10 million of which were shared by at least two donors. To remove PCR and sequencing errors, raw reads were error-corrected and collapsed into unique sequences using a nearest-neighbor algorithm that merged closely related sequences. Alignment of CDR3 sequences to IMGT reference sequences was used to assign V, D and J gene segments. Each retained sequence needed at least a six-nucleotide match to both a V gene segment and a J gene segment. Rearrangements were classified as productive when the CDR3 lacked stop codons and remained in frame with V and J, and all other rearrangements were classified as non-productive. Following IMGT convention, CDR3 was defined as the stretch from the second conserved V-encoded cysteine up to the conserved J-encoded phenylalanine. The earlier analysis of about 530 of the donors excluded any sequence lacking an unambiguous match to a single V gene segment. In an earlier analysis of some 590 of the donors, V segments were called functional above 56.7% productive rearrangements and were called segregating when the between-donor standard deviation exceeded 5%. To diagnose cytomegalovirus status from the catalog of TCR beta chain sequences, a statistical classification framework was built. In a later analysis, TCR nucleotide sequences were compared against IMGT/GENE-DB human TR gene sequences so that V and J genes could be assigned. In a later analysis, CDR3 sequences and most-parsimonious VDJ recombination scenarios were assigned using the TCRdist pipeline. In a later analysis, every TCR beta chain was defined by the combination of its CDR3 amino acid sequence and its V-gene family, and reads without a unique V-gene family were dropped. A later analysis removed nearly 600 highly shared, low-generation-probability nucleotide sequences to deal with suspected cross-contamination and a sequencing artifact. A later analysis calculated a clonal expansion index for each public chain from normalized within-repertoire ranks of inferred template counts. Generation probabilities in a later analysis came from a VDJ recombination model fitted to out-of-frame rearrangements, and those results were checked against IGoR. In a later analysis, hypergeometric tests were used to score TCR-TCR, TCR-HLA and TCR-CMV co-occurrence, with a repertoire-size bias correction applied to TCR pairs. To estimate false discovery rates, a later analysis permuted the HLA or CMV assignments 20 times. In a later analysis, co-occurring TCRs were grouped with DBSCAN, and TCRdist sequence similarity was added when clustering was performed within HLA-allele-positive subsets. Repertoires with fewer than 30,000 or more than 120,000 public chains, plus five repertoires with anomalous nucleotide sharing, were excluded from co-occurrence clustering. TCRdb stores this immuneACCESS table with in-frame sequences only. Part of the clones is absent; in the studies checked, under half of the shortfall reflects unresolved V genes, and no reason is known for the rest. Clonal size and the V and J genes are those of that table, whereas D and trimming came from the DNA. Present in this sample are 180,000 or so clones, around 68% of which were seen just once. Over 2.5% of the sample belongs to the ten largest clones.

This clone was counted a few times. There is no known antigen for this receptor. No base-level quality is on record; no much larger clone is a single base apart. The cohort consisted of 600 to 750 healthy bone marrow donors. At the time of sampling, every cohort member was nominally healthy, though immune exposures that went unrecorded were likely present. The donor tested CMV seronegative, placing the donor among the 350 or so seronegative members of the cohort. A peripheral blood sample was provided by each donor, and peripheral blood mononuclear cells were used for TCR beta sequencing. The Qiagen DNeasy Blood Extraction Kit was used to extract genomic DNA from the blood cell samples.

The chain couples TRBV25-1 to TRBJ2-5, and 9 junctional nucleotides match TRBD1. The specimen was PBMCs. This clonotype originated in a man aged 40-49 years in good health and CMV-seronegative. At the DNA level, the sequence is TGTGCCAGCAGTGATTTCTTATCAGGACAGGGGGAGACCCAGTACTTC. Its coded protein is CASSDFLSGQGETQYF.